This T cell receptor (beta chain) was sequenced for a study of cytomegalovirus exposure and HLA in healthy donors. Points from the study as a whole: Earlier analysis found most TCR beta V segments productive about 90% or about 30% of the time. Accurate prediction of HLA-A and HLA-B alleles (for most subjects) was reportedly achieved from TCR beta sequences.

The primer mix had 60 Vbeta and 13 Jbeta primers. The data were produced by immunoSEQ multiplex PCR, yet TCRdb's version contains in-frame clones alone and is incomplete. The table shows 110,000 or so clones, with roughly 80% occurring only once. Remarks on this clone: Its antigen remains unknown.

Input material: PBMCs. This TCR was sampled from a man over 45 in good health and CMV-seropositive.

The CDR3 DNA reads TGTGCCAGCAGCTTTCCAGGGTCAACTAATGAAAAACTGTTTTTT. It translates to CASSFPGSTNEKLFF. This chain connects TRBV7-9 to TRBJ1-4; D is perhaps TRBD1 (5 bases). The CDR3 totals 15 residues. Per the germline V gene, CDR1 is SEHNR and CDR2 is FQNEAQ (reference sequence). V gave up 3 bases and J gave up 0 bases, with 8 bases separating them. Filled out from reference TRBV7-9 and TRBJ1-4, the complete variable domain reads DTGVSQNPRHKITKRGQNVTFRCDPISEHNRLYWYRQTLGQGPEFLTYFQNEAQLEKSRLLSDRFSAERPKGSFSTLEIQRTEQGDSAMYLCASSFPGSTNEKLFFGSGTQLSVL.